The TCR beta chain under discussion was sequenced for a study of patients and donors after allogeneic stem cell transplantation (dated by TCRdb to the early 2020s). Library generation was performed with RT-PCR. Sequencer: NextSeq 550. TCRdb reworked the public reads: Q25 trimming with fastp, MiXCR clone assembly, productive beta chains retained. CDR3 protein duplicates are merged, each entry listing the most common genes and DNA. The sample records about a million distinct CDR3 sequences, roughly 18% of which are singletons. The ten most abundant clones make up 5% to 6.5% of the sample. V gives up 0 bases and J gives up 1 base, and the segment between their germline ends measures 9 bases. CDR1 is given as LNHNV and CDR2 as YYDKDF, both from the germline V gene (reference sequence). The CDR3, cysteine through phenylalanine, is 15 amino acids long. Only the CDR3 DNA stays, 45 bases, in frame from base 1.

Only a few counts were recorded for this clonotype. What antigen it recognizes has not been identified. Base quality data are lacking; no much larger clone is found one base away. What was sequenced was blood, either unsorted or a sorted T cell fraction (not recorded which). The sequence came from a human donor who was either an allogeneic HSCT recipient or a stem cell or donor lymphocyte infusion donor (not recorded which). It is not recorded whose cells these are; they may come from a transplant donor. This chain joins TRBV15 to TRBJ1-1; no D segment can be confidently identified. The DNA sequence is TGTGCCACCAGCAGAGAACAGAGCGCGAACACTGAAGCTTTCTTT. Its amino acids are CATSREQSANTEAFF.